The 30 T cell receptor beta chains presented below share a single source sample, sequenced in a study of shared clonotypes between healthy human individuals. The data were produced by immunoSEQ multiplex PCR, yet TCRdb's version contains in-frame clones alone and is incomplete. The repertoire holds approximately 1.5 million clones, 98% seen once, with roughly 0.42% in the top ten. Sequencing was done on a sample of naive CD4+ T cells sorted from blood. The subset was: CD45RA+ positively selected. These receptors all stem from a man younger than 40 in good health.

The chain has TRBV19 and TRBJ1-1, with 7 bases that match TRBD1. The CDR3 is made up of 15 amino acids. Germline CDR1 and CDR2: LNHDA and SQIVND (reference sequence). J was trimmed by 1 base and V by 7 bases; bases with no gene match: 9. The CDR3 DNA reads as TGTGCCAGTAACCGACAGGGCGGAACGAACACTGAAGCTTTCTTT. Its translation is CASNRQGGTNTEAFF.

The rearrangement uses TRBV5-1 and TRBJ1-4, with 7 bases matching TRBD1. Per the germline V gene, CDR1 is SGHRS and CDR2 is YFSETQ. The CDR3 runs to 15 residues. V was pared by 4 bases and J by 7 bases, with 10 bases of the junction left unmatched. CDR3 nucleotides: TGCGCCAGCAGCGAGCCCCGACAGGGCTGTGAAAAACTGTTTTTT. This translates into CASSEPRQGCEKLFF.

This clone was observed a single time. The rearrangement joins TRBV5-1 to TRBJ1-5; 8 positions match TRBD1. The CDR3 totals 15 residues. Germline loops: CDR1 SGHRS, CDR2 YFSETQ. Germline trimming cut 6 bases from V and 6 bases from J; bases unmatched to any gene: 11. CDR3 residues: CASTLTGGYGQPQHF. The CDR3 nucleotides read TGCGCCAGCACCTTAACAGGGGGATACGGTCAGCCCCAGCATTTT.

The chain is built from TRBV18 and TRBJ2-1, with TRBD1 matching over 9 bases. Germline values: CDR1 KGHSH, CDR2 LQKENI. With V trimmed by 8 bases and J by 7 bases, 6 bases remained unmatched. The CDR3 loop spans 13 amino acids. CDR3 loop: CASRGQGPNEQFF. CDR3 sequence (DNA): TGTGCCAGCCGGGGACAGGGACCGAATGAGCAGTTCTTC.

The V call is TRBV28, the J call TRBJ2-1; tentatively, D is TRBD2 (6 bases). CDR3 length: 14 residues. CDR1 is MDHEN, CDR2 SYDVKM, per germline. V lost 8 bases to trimming and J lost 16 bases, with 27 bases between them. Here the CDR3 DNA reads TGTGCCAGCGTGGGGTCACTAAGAACAGGCGCGGGATTCTTC. Its translation is CASVGSLRTGAGFF.

The chain recombines TRBV9 with TRBJ2-5, with 11 bases lining up with TRBD1. V was pared by 3 bases and J by 5 bases, with 6 bases of the junction left unmatched. Germline V lookup: CDR1 SGDLS, CDR2 YYNGEE. The length of the CDR3 is 15 residues. The CDR3 here is CASSGRGQGVETQYF. The CDR3 nucleotides read TGTGCCAGCAGCGGACGGGGACAGGGGGTTGAGACCCAGTACTTC.

The chain uses TRBV4-3 and TRBJ2-7; D is ambiguous. In germline, CDR1 is LGHNA, CDR2 YSLEER. Trimming pared 0 bases from V and 0 bases from J, leaving 9 bases between. This CDR3 comprises 15 residues. CDR3 nucleotide sequence: TGCGCCAGCAGCCAAGAGGTCCTGGACTCCTACGAGCAGTACTTC. It specifies CASSQEVLDSYEQYF.

J is TRBJ1-5 and V is TRBV6-5, with 8 bases lining up with TRBD1. V trimming: 4 bases; J trimming: 7 bases; junction bases outside the gene matches: 12. Germline lookup yields CDR1 MNHEY and CDR2 SVGAGI. This CDR3 is built from 16 residues. For the CDR3, the DNA is TGTGCCAGCAGTTCCCTAGGCGCAGGGGGCGGCCAGCCCCAGCATTTT. Amino acid sequence: CASSSLGAGGGQPQHF.

Turning to this clone: A read error is possible here, since a much larger clone lies one base away. The sample holds other DNA sequences that translate to the same CDR3. V and J are TRBV7-2 and TRBJ2-5, with TRBD1 matching 7 bases. CDR3 length: 13 amino acids. V trimming: 4 bases; J trimming: 1 base; junction bases outside the gene matches: 0. Germline CDR1 and CDR2: SGHTA and FQGNSA. CDR3 nucleotides: TGTGCCAGCAGCTGGGACAGCCAAGAGACCCAGTACTTC. Its translation: CASSWDSQETQYF.

The chain is built from TRBV18 and TRBJ1-2; 8 positions match TRBD1. Losses at the gene ends were 1 base for V and 2 bases for J; bases not matched to a gene: 0. Germline assignment: CDR1 KGHSH and CDR2 LQKENI. This CDR3 comprises 14 residues. The CDR3 nucleotides read TGTGCCAGCTCACCACGGGACAGGAACTATGGCTACACCTTC. It translates to CASSPRDRNYGYTF.

CDR3 region: CASGPGGSTYEQYF. The CDR3 DNA follows: TGTGCTAGTGGTCCCGGGGGCAGTACCTACGAGCAGTACTTC. This chain uses TRBV12-5 with TRBJ2-7, with D possibly being TRBD1 or TRBD2 (6 bases each). This CDR3 has 14 amino acids. With 5 bases removed from V and 2 bases from J, the gap between germline ends came to 13 bases. Germline V CDR1 and CDR2: LGHNT, FRNRAP.

Note on this clone: This sample includes further DNA sequences coding for the same CDR3. V and J are TRBV7-2 and TRBJ2-7; D unclear. The CDR3 extends over 11 amino acids. Trimming left V 4 bases short and J 2 bases short, with 3 bases between. The germline CDR1 and CDR2 sequences are SGHTA and FQGNSA. The CDR3 nucleotides are TGTGCCAGCAGCTCAGCCTACGAGCAGTACTTC. As protein: CASSSAYEQYF.

The genes are TRBV5-6 and TRBJ2-1; D is ambiguous. Between the trimmed V and J ends, which lost 1 base and 7 bases, there was a span of 6 bases. There are 12 residues in the CDR3. Germline CDR1 is SGHDT and CDR2 is YYEEEE. CDR3 in DNA: TGTGCCAGCAGCTTGATAAGAAATGAGCAGTTCTTC. Translation gives CASSLIRNEQFF.

About this clone itself: The sample holds other DNA sequences that translate to the same CDR3. The chain links TRBV19 to TRBJ2-7; 13 bases line up with TRBD2. After removal of 4 bases from V and 4 bases from J, the junction contained 7 bases not matched to a gene. CDR1 and CDR2 (germline): LNHDA, SQIVND (reference sequence). This CDR3 is 16 amino acids long. This CDR3 reads CASSTRTSGRRYEQYF. CDR3 sequence (DNA): TGTGCCAGTAGTACTCGGACTAGCGGGAGACGGTACGAGCAGTACTTC.

The chain is built from TRBV9 and TRBJ2-2, with D uncertain. Looked up from germline, CDR1 is SGDLS and CDR2 is YYNGEE. The CDR3 is 15 amino acids. With 2 bases removed from V and 4 bases from J, the gap between germline ends came to 12 bases. The CDR3 DNA sequence: TGTGCCAGCAGCGTTCAAGGGCCGAGCACCGGGGAGCTGTTTTTT. The encoded protein is CASSVQGPSTGELFF. Based on the CDR3 plus reference TRBV9 and TRBJ2-2, the full variable domain is DSGVTQTPKHLITATGQRVTLRCSPRSGDLSVYWYQQSLDQGLQFLIQYYNGEERAKGNILERFSAQQFPDLHSELNLSSLELGDSALYFCASSVQGPSTGELFFGEGSRLTVL.

The chain has TRBV14 and TRBJ2-1; weak D call: TRBD1 (6 bases). Deletions cut 3 bases from V and 12 bases from J, with 21 bases between. CDR3 length: 15 amino acids. Germline V gene lookup returns CDR1 SGHDN and CDR2 FVKESK. The CDR3 DNA is TGTGCCAGCAGCCATGGGGCAGGGGAGCGACCAATGCAGTTCTTC. Translation gives CASSHGAGERPMQFF.

V is TRBV10-2 and J is TRBJ1-1, with 7 positions matching TRBD1. The CDR3 totals 15 residues. The J segment lost 3 bases and the V segment lost 3 bases, leaving 7 bases of the junction unmatched. Per germline, CDR1 WSHSY and CDR2 SAAADI. For the CDR3, the DNA is TGCGCCAGCAGTGAATCGGGACAGCTTTACACTGAAGCTTTCTTT. It translates to CASSESGQLYTEAFF.

V gene TRBV19 combines with J gene TRBJ2-1; D possibly corresponds to TRBD1 (6 bases). CDR3 length equals 14 residues. Trimming removed 6 bases at V and 4 bases at J, with 13 bases between. Germline lookup yields CDR1 LNHDA and CDR2 SQIVND (reference sequence). As DNA, the CDR3 is TGTGCCAGTAGCCCTGCCGGACAGTACAATGAGCAGTTCTTC. Its translation is CASSPAGQYNEQFF.

The chain has TRBV19 and TRBJ2-5; tentatively, D is TRBD1 (6 bases). The CDR3 contains 15 residues. CDR1 and CDR2 (germline): LNHDA, SQIVND (reference sequence). The V gene lost 3 bases and the J gene lost 5 bases, with 16 bases spanning the gap. The CDR3 loop is CASSIFGGTLETQYF. The CDR3, as DNA: TGTGCCAGTAGTATTTTCGGTGGGACATTGGAGACCCAGTACTTC.

This clone was seen just once. One end of the junction fails to match germline, which may point to a read error. The chain carries TRBV19 and TRBJ1-3, with D uncertain. Germline CDR1 and CDR2: LNHDA and SQIVND (reference sequence). CDR3 length: 13 residues. The CDR3: CASKQTGGTTIYF. CDR3 nucleotide sequence: TGTGCCAGTAAGCAAACCGGCGGAACCACCATATATTTT.

The gene calls are TRBV29-1 and TRBJ2-2, with D tentatively TRBD1 or TRBD2 (5 bases each). Germline lookup yields CDR1 SQVTM and CDR2 ANQGSEA. V dropped 3 bases and J dropped 4 bases, with 9 bases sitting between them. This CDR3 is 13 amino acids long. CDR3 DNA sequence: TGCAGCGTTGATATCGGGGCCACCGGGGAGCTGTTTTTT. Translation: CSVDIGATGELFF.

V and J are TRBV5-4 and TRBJ1-2; 7 bases are shared with TRBD1. J was trimmed by 0 bases and V by 5 bases; bases with no gene match: 10. CDR1 SGHNT and CDR2 YYREEE come from the germline V gene (reference sequence). This CDR3 has 16 residues. The CDR3 region is CASRRTGGSANYGYTF. The CDR3 coding sequence is TGTGCCAGCAGACGGACAGGAGGTTCAGCTAACTATGGCTACACCTTC.

The chain couples TRBV7-9 to TRBJ1-1; possible D gene TRBD1, 5 bases. Germline V CDR1 and CDR2: SEHNR, FQNEAQ (reference sequence). CDR3 length equals 16 residues. V was pared by 6 bases and J by 4 bases, with 21 bases between. CDR3 DNA sequence: TGTGCCAGCAGGAGCAGGCAGGGCCGTGGGGGCACTGAAGCTTTCTTT. It specifies CASRSRQGRGGTEAFF.

The chain links TRBV6-1 to TRBJ2-3; 7 bases are shared with TRBD1. Germline CDR1 and CDR2: MNHNS and SASEGT. This CDR3 spans 16 amino acids. V lost 5 bases and J lost 0; bases outside the gene matches: 8. The CDR3 reads CASSQVTGASTDTQYF. The CDR3 nucleotides read TGTGCCAGCAGTCAAGTTACAGGGGCTAGCACAGATACGCAGTATTTT.

V usage is TRBV5-1 and J usage is TRBJ2-1; 9 nucleotides agree with TRBD1. This CDR3 has 15 residues. Germline V gene lookup returns CDR1 SGHRS and CDR2 YFSETQ. The junction had 6 bases not matched to a gene; V was cut back by 4 bases and J by 4 bases. The CDR3 here is CASSPRDRDYNEQFF. CDR3 DNA sequence: TGCGCCAGCAGCCCCCGGGACAGGGATTACAATGAGCAGTTCTTC.

The rearrangement joins TRBV7-9 to TRBJ1-5, with D hard to call. The length of the CDR3 is 12 residues. Trimming left V 6 bases short and J 7 bases short, with 10 bases between. CDR1 is SEHNR, CDR2 FQNEAQ, per germline (reference sequence). CDR3 sequence: CASSSGQQPQHF. The CDR3 DNA sequence: TGTGCCAGCAGTTCGGGTCAGCAGCCCCAGCATTTT.

The gene calls are TRBV2 and TRBJ2-1; TRBD2 matches at 10 bases. The CDR3 runs to 18 residues. V dropped 8 bases and J dropped 1; count of bases not matched to a gene: 14. In germline, CDR1 is SNHLY, CDR2 FYNNEI. CDR3 in amino acids: CASLFGTASGRSYNEQFF. The DNA for the CDR3 is TGTGCCAGCTTATTCGGGACGGCTAGCGGGAGATCCTACAATGAGCAGTTCTTC.

The chain couples TRBV2 to TRBJ2-2; no firm D call. Per germline, CDR1 SNHLY and CDR2 FYNNEI. Trimming shortened V by 7 bases and J by 0 bases, and 12 bases separated the two germline ends. This CDR3 region has 15 residues. The CDR3 sequence: CASKLGATNTGELFF. The CDR3 DNA reads TGTGCCAGCAAATTAGGCGCCACGAACACCGGGGAGCTGTTTTTT.

V and J are TRBV7-3 and TRBJ2-7, with TRBD2 matching 7 bases. The CDR3 sequence is 14 residues long. Germline-derived CDR1 and CDR2 are SGHTA and FQGTGA. V was clipped by 2 bases and J by 5 bases; unmatched bases: 6. The CDR3 here is CASSLAGVRDEQYF. The CDR3 DNA reads TGTGCCAGCAGCTTAGCGGGAGTCCGTGACGAGCAGTACTTC.

J is TRBJ2-1 and V is TRBV7-2; TRBD1 or TRBD2 may be the D gene (5 bases each). The CDR3 is 15 residues long. V lost 4 bases and J 6 bases, leaving 16 bases between the germline ends. Germline V gives CDR1 SGHTA, CDR2 FQGNSA. The CDR3 region is CASSSPGRGSNEQFF. The CDR3 nucleotides are TGTGCCAGCAGCTCCCCGGGACGGGGTTCCAATGAGCAGTTCTTC.